Shown below are 23 T cell receptor beta chains from a single sample sequenced in a study of Tregs in tolerant kidney transplant recipients. Mixed chimerism was transient after nonmyeloablative marrow transplants from related graft donors. TCRdb's table, derived via immunoSEQ multiplex PCR, lists solely in-frame clones and lacks some. Altogether over 70,000 clones are present, around 90% being singletons, with the ten largest covering about 1.6%. The sequencing here drew on CD4+ T cells from blood (PBMCs), taken 24 months after the transplant. The receptor set was obtained from a human patient who received a combined kidney and bone marrow transplant. Some T cells may arise from the graft donor.

The rearrangement links TRBV5-4 to TRBJ2-5; 8 positions match TRBD2. Germline CDR1 reads SGHNT; CDR2 reads YYREEE (reference sequence). The CDR3 runs 15 residues. J gave up 2 bases and V 4 bases, and 7 bases lay outside the gene matches. CDR3 nucleotides: TGTGCCAGCAGCACGCAGGGACTAGAGCAAGAGACCCAGTACTTC. Encoded protein: CASSTQGLEQETQYF.

The chain employs TRBV5-1 and TRBJ2-1; TRBD2 matches 9 bases. The CDR3 consists of 17 residues. Germline V CDR1 and CDR2: SGHRS, YFSETQ. Trimming removed 4 bases from V and 5 bases from J; junction bases left unmatched: 13. The CDR3 loop is CASSPWASGDQHNEQFF. The CDR3 nucleotides read TGCGCCAGCAGCCCTTGGGCTAGCGGGGACCAACACAATGAGCAGTTCTTC.

The chain is built from TRBV14 and TRBJ2-2, with 9 bases matching TRBD2. The CDR3 covers 19 residues. The V gene's germline CDR1 is SGHDN and CDR2 FVKESK. J gave up 6 bases and V 1 base, and 15 bases lay outside the gene matches. The CDR3 sequence: CASSQVASGTPGASGELFF. The CDR3 DNA reads as TGTGCCAGCAGCCAAGTAGCTAGCGGGACCCCGGGTGCGTCCGGGGAGCTGTTTTTT.

The chain employs TRBV30 and TRBJ2-7; 9 positions agree with TRBD1. The germline V gene has CDR1 GTSNPN and CDR2 SVGIG (reference sequence). The CDR3 runs to 16 residues. The V and J ends lost 8 bases and 1 base, in that order; junction bases with no gene match: 15. CDR3 region: CAHEGQGIGTSYEQYF. CDR3 nucleotides: TGTGCCCACGAGGGACAGGGTATAGGGACTTCCTACGAGCAGTACTTC.

This chain joins TRBV4-2 and TRBJ2-7, with D hard to call. Germline CDR1 LGHNA, CDR2 YNFKEQ. The length of the CDR3 is 15 residues. Trimming cost V 1 base and J 0 bases, with 10 bases left between them. The CDR3 DNA is TGTGCCAGCAGCCAAGCCCGAACATCCTCCTACGAGCAGTACTTC. It is translated as CASSQARTSSYEQYF.

The chain has TRBV29-1 and TRBJ1-1; 8 positions agree with TRBD1. The V segment lost 8 bases and the J segment 3 bases; nucleotides outside the gene matches: 14. This CDR3 comprises 15 residues. CDR1 is SQVTM and CDR2 is ANQGSEA in the germline V gene. The DNA of the CDR3 is TGCAGCACAAAGAGGACCTACAGGGGGGACACTGAAGCTTTCTTT. Translation: CSTKRTYRGDTEAFF.

This sequence joins TRBV9 and TRBJ1-1, with D unclear. V lost 4 bases to trimming and J lost 1 base, with 11 bases between them. Germline values: CDR1 SGDLS, CDR2 YYNGEE. The CDR3 sequence is 14 residues long. CDR3 DNA sequence: TGTGCCAGCAGCCCCTCGTCTACGAACACTGAAGCTTTCTTT. It encodes CASSPSSTNTEAFF.

V usage is TRBV9 and J usage is TRBJ2-3; D is ambiguous. The CDR3 totals 13 residues. Germline CDR1 and CDR2: SGDLS and YYNGEE. V lost 4 bases and J 2 bases, leaving 8 bases between the germline ends. The DNA for the CDR3 is TGTGCCAGCAGCTCCGACACCACAGATACGCAGTATTTT. Protein sequence: CASSSDTTDTQYF.

The chain recombines TRBV10-3 with TRBJ1-4, with 7 bases matching TRBD1. Trimming cost V 5 bases and J 6 bases; bases outside gene matches: 12. Germline assignment: CDR1 ENHRY and CDR2 SYGVKD. The CDR3 runs 16 residues. CDR3 residues: CAISPSTGAADEKLFF. CDR3 coding DNA: TGTGCCATCAGTCCAAGCACAGGGGCAGCAGATGAAAAACTGTTTTTT.

V is TRBV7-9 and J is TRBJ2-5, with TRBD1 matching 10 bases. Germline assignment: CDR1 SEHNR and CDR2 FQNEAQ (reference sequence). CDR3 length: 14 residues. After removal of 6 bases from V and 7 bases from J, the junction contained 8 bases not matched to a gene. Written as DNA, the CDR3 is TGTGCCAGCAGTTCCGGGACAGGGGCGCGGACCCAGTACTTC. It translates to CASSSGTGARTQYF.

This chain uses TRBV19 with TRBJ2-5; a possible D gene is TRBD2 (5 bases). The CDR3 length is 15 residues. V was cut by 3 bases and J by 4 bases, with 15 bases left in between. Looked up from germline, CDR1 is LNHDA and CDR2 is SQIVND (reference sequence). The CDR3, as DNA: TGTGCCAGTAGTATGGTCGGGGTTGTTCGAGAGACCCAGTACTTC. Its translation is CASSMVGVVRETQYF.

This clone was observed once. The DNA of the CDR3 is TGTGCCAGCAGCTTACGATCGGCGGGAGGGCTAGGGAATGAGCAGTTCTTC. Its protein product is CASSLRSAGGLGNEQFF. The V gene is TRBV7-2, the J gene TRBJ2-1; TRBD2 agrees at 9 bases. The V segment lost 2 bases and the J segment 7 bases; nucleotides outside the gene matches: 12. The CDR3 runs to 17 residues. Germline CDR1 reads SGHTA; CDR2 reads FQGNSA.

The chain employs TRBV9 and TRBJ1-2; perhaps TRBD1 as D (5 bases). Germline assignment: CDR1 SGDLS and CDR2 YYNGEE. The CDR3 covers 15 residues. Trimming left V 0 bases short and J 4 bases short, with 13 bases between. The CDR3 DNA reads as TGTGCCAGCAGCGTAGAAAAGAAAGGGGTCTATGGCTACACCTTC. Encoded protein: CASSVEKKGVYGYTF.

This clone is labeled as medium-sized. The chain has TRBV25-1 and TRBJ1-3; D is uncertain. Germline-derived CDR1 and CDR2 are MGHDK and SYGVNS. The CDR3 has 14 amino acids. Written as DNA, the CDR3 is TGTCCCCCTGAGGCGGGGAGCTCTGGAAACACCATATATTTT. Its protein is CPPEAGSSGNTIYF.

CDR3 sequence: CASSPPTLVAKNIQYF. CDR3 in DNA: TGTGCCAGCTCACCACCGACGCTAGTAGCCAAAAACATTCAGTACTTC. The genes are TRBV18 and TRBJ2-4; D unclear. The length of the CDR3 is 16 residues. Germline V gene lookup returns CDR1 KGHSH and CDR2 LQKENI. The ends were cut back, 0 bases at V and 0 bases at J, with 9 bases in the middle.

This clone was seen a single time. This chain connects TRBV9 to TRBJ1-4; D not certain. In germline, CDR1 is SGDLS, CDR2 YYNGEE. V dropped 2 bases and J dropped 8 bases, with 10 bases sitting between them. CDR3 length equals 13 residues. For the CDR3, the DNA is TGTGCCAGCAGCGTGGTTTCCGGGGAAAAACTGTTTTTT. Amino acids: CASSVVSGEKLFF.

This chain connects TRBV7-9 to TRBJ1-2; D perhaps matches TRBD1 (5 bases). Deletions cut 3 bases from V and 2 bases from J, with 16 bases between. CDR3 size: 16 residues. Germline values: CDR1 SEHNR, CDR2 FQNEAQ (reference sequence). CDR3 bases: TGTGCCAGCAGCTTCGGCGGGAGGGGAAGAAACTATGGCTACACCTTC. It encodes CASSFGGRGRNYGYTF. The whole variable domain, remainder taken from reference TRBV7-9 and TRBJ1-2, is DTGVSQNPRHKITKRGQNVTFRCDPISEHNRLYWYRQTLGQGPEFLTYFQNEAQLEKSRLLSDRFSAERPKGSFSTLEIQRTEQGDSAMYLCASSFGGRGRNYGYTFGSGTRLTVV.

The chain is built from TRBV27 and TRBJ2-5, with 7 positions matching TRBD1. CDR1 and CDR2 from the germline V gene are MNHEY and SMNVEV (reference sequence). This CDR3 comprises 14 residues. Trimming took 5 bases from V and 1 from J; bases not matched to a gene: 4. The CDR3: CASSKQGIQETQYF. CDR3 in DNA: TGTGCCAGCAGTAAACAGGGGATCCAAGAGACCCAGTACTTC.

In its sample, this clone was seen once. The CDR3 here is CASSQAPKGGEQFF. The CDR3, as DNA: TGTGCCAGCAGCCAAGCCCCCAAGGGAGGTGAGCAGTTCTTC. This chain links TRBV14 with TRBJ2-1, with D perhaps matching TRBD2 (6 bases). V was cut by 1 base and J by 9 bases, with 13 bases left in between. In germline, CDR1 is SGHDN, CDR2 FVKESK. The CDR3 sequence is 14 residues long.

In this sample, this clone turned up a few times. The chain carries TRBV2 and TRBJ1-4; D not certain. V gave up 8 bases and J gave up 6 bases, with 16 bases separating them. The CDR3 is 14 residues long. CDR1 is SNHLY and CDR2 is FYNNEI in the germline V gene. CDR3 DNA: TGTGCCAGCGCAGCTGCGGGGTGGGATGAAAAACTGTTTTTT. This gives the protein CASAAAGWDEKLFF.

This clone has just a few counts. This chain uses TRBV28 with TRBJ1-3, with D possibly matching TRBD1 (6 bases). CDR1 and CDR2 from the germline V gene are MDHEN and SYDVKM. Trimming cost V 3 bases and J 9 bases, with 15 bases left between them. The CDR3 loop spans 14 amino acids. CDR3 bases: TGTGCCAGCAGTTTTCGTCAGGGGTATATCACCATATATTTT. Protein product: CASSFRQGYITIYF. Complete variable domain (other parts from reference TRBV28 and TRBJ1-3): DVKVTQSSRYLVKRTGEKVFLECVQDMDHENMFWYRQDPGLGLRLIYFSYDVKMKEKGDIPEGYSVSREKKERFSLILESASTNQTSMYLCASSFRQGYITIYFGEGSWLTVV.

The chain carries TRBV5-4 and TRBJ2-1, with 8 bases identical to TRBD2. CDR3 length: 14 amino acids. Germline values: CDR1 SGHNT, CDR2 YYREEE (reference sequence). Trimming took 0 bases from V and 6 from J; bases not matched to a gene: 2. CDR3 in DNA: TGTGCCAGCAGCTTGGGGACTAGCTTCAATGAGCAGTTCTTC. Protein: CASSLGTSFNEQFF.

V is TRBV4-2 and J is TRBJ2-5; the match to TRBD1 covers 10 bases. The germline V gene encodes CDR1 LGHNA and CDR2 YNFKEQ. Germline trimming cut 4 bases from V and 5 bases from J; bases unmatched to any gene: 7. The CDR3 sequence is 15 residues long. CDR3 loop: CASSRQDRGAETQYF. DNA for the CDR3: TGTGCCAGCAGCCGACAGGACAGGGGGGCTGAGACCCAGTACTTC.